The source of this T cell receptor (beta chain) is a study of sequential checkpoint blockade in melanoma. Method: immunoSEQ multiplex PCR; TCRdb's copy keeps in-frame clones and lacks some. Here the sample spans some 20,000 clones, over 75% being singletons. Treatment meaning: randomized to nivolumab then ipilimumab (arm A) or the reverse (arm B). The material sequenced was CD8+ T cells sorted from blood (inferred from file names), taken from a patient given nivolumab and ipilimumab in sequence. The origin of this receptor is a human donor with melanoma.

The CDR3 DNA reads as TGCGCCAGCAGTGTGGGGAGAGGCTACACCTTC. Translation gives CASSVGRGYTF. This chain links TRBV10-2 with TRBJ1-2; D is ambiguous. CDR3 length: 11 amino acids. The V gene lost 4 bases and the J gene lost 8 bases, with 8 bases spanning the gap. Per germline, CDR1 WSHSY and CDR2 SAAADI.